This T cell receptor (beta chain) came from a study of read filtering for tumor transcriptome and immune sequencing (dated by TCRdb to about 2020). In terms of the full investigation: The cohort was composed of 16 to 20 male and 11 to 15 female patients, with a mean age of roughly 61 years and an age range of roughly 45 to 80. By revised international staging, roughly 8 patients were R-ISS I, some 17 were R-ISS II and more than five were R-ISS III. One main goal was a read-filtering strategy for immune repertoire data, in particular deciding whether clonotypes backed by only one read should be removed. TCR-region mapped reads per sample ranged from about 3.5 to 11 million with IR-seq versus only roughly 80 to 1273 with RNA-seq. After DNase treatment, whole-transcriptome libraries were prepared with the TruSeq RNA Access Library Prep Kit. Using the same bone marrow samples, the study compared TCR repertoires obtained by targeted immune repertoire sequencing with those obtained by bulk whole-transcriptome sequencing.

TCR libraries were constructed from approximately 390 ng RNA using the Immunoverse kit, and molecular barcoded adaptors covering alpha/delta and beta/gamma chains were employed. The same RNA used for transcriptome sequencing was used for TCR library preparation. Sequencing of TCR libraries was carried out on an Illumina HiSeq 4000 with 2 x 150 cycles. Processing in the source paper ran as follows. MiXCR aligned TCR reads to human V, D, J and C references and assembled the aligned reads into CDR3 clonotypes, with quality filtering and error correction included. The tcR package in R was used for analysis of clonotype counts and gene usage diversity. For inspection of raw mapping reads, RNA-seq reads were mapped by STAR aligner version 2.5.3a onto GRCh37 of the human genome. To test how sequencing depth affected the clonotypes detected, IR-seq fastq files were randomly downsampled with Seqtk 1.3. Through fastp at Q25 and MiXCR, TCRdb rebuilt clones from the public reads, retaining in-frame beta chains. Here each entry gathers all rows of one CDR3 protein and keeps the most common genes and DNA. The V and J calls and clone size are TCRdb's, not the authors'. The sample has 100,000 to 150,000 distinct CDR3 sequences on record, 10% to 15% of them singletons. Approximately 11% of the sample goes to the ten largest clones.

Each patient had bone marrow sampled at the time of active disease. Bone marrow mononuclear cells were isolated by Ficoll-Hypaque density gradient centrifugation. Myeloma plasma cells were removed and CD138-negative cells were collected by negative selection after labeling with CD138 magnetic microbeads on a MACS separator. Purity of the isolated cells was checked by flow cytometry on an Attune NxT using CD138 antibodies. TRIzol reagent was used to extract total RNA, and a NanoDrop spectrophotometer was used to quantify the extracted RNA. Paired RNA-seq and IR-seq were performed on each patient's CD138-negative bone marrow sample. With respect to this clonotype: Its antigen remains undetermined. The junction shows a germline mismatch at one end, possibly a read error.

The full study reports these points: The sorted CD138-negative fraction was not purified T cells but a mixed bone marrow immune population. The correlation between IR-seq and RNA-seq shared clonotype proportions was increased by removal of single-read clonotypes. IR-seq captured clonotypes at much higher depth and more reliably than RNA-seq, and smaller IR-seq throughput sufficed to identify most shared clonotypes. Single-read clonotypes made up 80% to 85% of clonotypes but about 3.3% of total reads in IR-seq, and 70% to 75% of clonotypes and roughly 45% of reads in RNA-seq.

The CDR3 covers 16 residues, taking in both the cysteine and the phenylalanine. CDR3 DNA only is kept here, 48 bases in frame from base 1. Based on the germline V gene, the CDR1 and CDR2 sequences are SGHTA and FQGNSA. The TCR comes from a donor at least 40 years old with multiple myeloma. Recombination linked TRBV7-2 to TRBJ2-1, with 9 middle bases fitting TRBD2. What was sequenced was a population of CD138-negative cells sorted from bone marrow. The cell subset or site label, as the study defines it: bone marrow mononuclear cells depleted of CD138+ plasma/myeloma cells by negative magnetic selection. The DNA sequence is as follows: TGTGCCAGCAACCCGAGTGGCGGGAGGGCCATCAATGAGCAGCTCTTC. Its translation reads: CASNPSGGRAINEQLF.